The clone carrying this T cell receptor beta chain was recorded only once. Its antigen is currently unknown. This CDR3 has 14 residues. The V gene's germline CDR1 is SEHNR and CDR2 FQNEAQ (reference sequence). Trimming stripped 5 bases from V and 11 bases from J, with 19 bases between. PCR employed 60 Vbeta and 13 Jbeta primers. The table came from immunoSEQ multiplex PCR; TCRdb's copy has only in-frame clones and leaves some out. The sample holds nearly 200,000 clones, roughly 83% seen once. This sample stems from a study of cytomegalovirus exposure and HLA in healthy donors. Study conclusions and caveats: Clonal expansion, a later analysis showed, was greater in HLA-associated TCR beta chains than in equally common others. TCR beta sequences reportedly predicted most subjects' HLA-A and HLA-B alleles accurately.

The TCR originated in a male donor in good health and CMV-seropositive. This sequence joins TRBV7-9 and TRBJ1-5, with D perhaps matching TRBD1 (5 bases). What was sequenced was PBMCs. In DNA form, the CDR3 reads TGTGCCAGCAGCCGAGGGAGGGACGACCAGTCCCAGCATTTT. Translation gives CASSRGRDDQSQHF.